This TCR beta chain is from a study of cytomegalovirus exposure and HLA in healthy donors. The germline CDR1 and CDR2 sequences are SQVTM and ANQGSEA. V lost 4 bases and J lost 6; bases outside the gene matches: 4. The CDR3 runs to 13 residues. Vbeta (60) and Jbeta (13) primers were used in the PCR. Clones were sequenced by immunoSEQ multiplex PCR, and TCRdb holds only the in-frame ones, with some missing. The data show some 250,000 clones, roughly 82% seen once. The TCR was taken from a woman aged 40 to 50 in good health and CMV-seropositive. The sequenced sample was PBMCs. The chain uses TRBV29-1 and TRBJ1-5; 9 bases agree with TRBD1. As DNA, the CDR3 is TGCAGCGTTGCTGGGACAGGGAGTCAGCCCCAGCATTTT. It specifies CSVAGTGSQPQHF.